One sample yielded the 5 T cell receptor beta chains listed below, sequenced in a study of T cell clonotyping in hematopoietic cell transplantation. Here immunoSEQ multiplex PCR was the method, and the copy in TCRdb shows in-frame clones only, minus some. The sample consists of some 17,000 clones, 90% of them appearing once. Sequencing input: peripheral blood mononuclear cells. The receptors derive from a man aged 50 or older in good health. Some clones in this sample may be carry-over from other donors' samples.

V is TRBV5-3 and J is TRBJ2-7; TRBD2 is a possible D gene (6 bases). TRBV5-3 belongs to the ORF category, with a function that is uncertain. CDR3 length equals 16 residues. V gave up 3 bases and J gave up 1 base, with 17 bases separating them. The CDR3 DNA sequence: TGTGCCAGAAGCTCCAAGGCTCGGGGAGGATCCTACGAGCAGTACTTC. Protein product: CARSSKARGGSYEQYF.

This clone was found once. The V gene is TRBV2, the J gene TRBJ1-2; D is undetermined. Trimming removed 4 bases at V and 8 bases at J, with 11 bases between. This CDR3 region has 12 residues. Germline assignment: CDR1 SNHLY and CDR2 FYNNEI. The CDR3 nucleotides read TGTGCCAGCAGTGTGCAGAGAGGGGGCTACACCTTC. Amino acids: CASSVQRGGYTF.

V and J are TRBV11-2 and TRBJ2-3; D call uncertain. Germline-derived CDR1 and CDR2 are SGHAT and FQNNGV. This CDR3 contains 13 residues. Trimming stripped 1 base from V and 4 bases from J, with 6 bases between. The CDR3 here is CASSLGTPDTQYF. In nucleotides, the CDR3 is TGTGCCAGCAGCTTAGGAACCCCAGATACGCAGTATTTT.

The CDR3 reads CASSLGLRPQHF. The CDR3, as DNA: TGTGCCAGCAGTTTAGGCCTGAGGCCCCAGCATTTT. The rearrangement links TRBV28 to TRBJ1-5; D remains ambiguous. Per the germline V gene, CDR1 is MDHEN and CDR2 is SYDVKM. With 2 bases removed from V and 9 bases from J, the gap between germline ends came to 8 bases. This CDR3 is built from 12 residues.

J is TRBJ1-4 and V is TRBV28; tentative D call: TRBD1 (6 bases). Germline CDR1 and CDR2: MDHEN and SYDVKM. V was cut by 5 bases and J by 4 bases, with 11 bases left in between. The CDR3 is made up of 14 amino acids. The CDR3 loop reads CASSRGQINEKLFF. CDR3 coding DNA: TGTGCCAGCAGTCGAGGACAGATTAATGAAAAACTGTTTTTT.